Shown below are 19 T cell receptor beta chains from a single sample sequenced in a study of regulatory T cells in long-lasting Graves disease. Both iRepertoire HTBI primers and Arm-PCR of CDR3 regions were used to build the TCR beta libraries. TCRdb fed the multiplex PCR reads into MiXCR, producing one record per CDR3 protein. Here the sample spans some 250,000 distinct CDR3 sequences, about 17% being singletons. Time point of the sample: newly diagnosed GD, antithyroid drugs for less than 3 months. Following extraction of RNA from PBMCs, that RNA was used to make the TCR library. The same sample was also studied in work on T cells in Graves' hyperthyroidism and ophthalmopathy.

Sequencing used peripheral blood mononuclear cells (PBMCs), obtained at new diagnosis, from a patient treated with antithyroid drugs. The receptors were sampled from a woman in her twenties or thirties with Graves disease.

The V gene is TRBV19, the J gene TRBJ1-2; TRBD1 might be the D (5 bases). The V end was cut by 3 bases, the J end by 4 bases, with 6 bases between. The CDR3 runs to 12 residues. Per the germline V gene, CDR1 is LNHDA and CDR2 is SQIVND (reference sequence). In DNA, the CDR3 is TGTGCCAGTAGTATGGGGGGCTATGGCTACACCTTC. Translating it yields CASSMGGYGYTF.

This clonotype has only a few counts. V and J are TRBV14 and TRBJ1-2; D possibly corresponds to TRBD1 (5 bases). The CDR3 length is 12 residues. Deletions cut 10 bases from V and 3 bases from J, with 12 bases between. Germline loops: CDR1 SGHDN, CDR2 FVKESK. In nucleotides, the CDR3 is TGTGCCACCCAGGGTCTTGACTATGGCTACACCTTC. Amino acids: CATQGLDYGYTF.

The chain combines TRBV6-8 with TRBJ2-6; D possibly corresponds to TRBD1 (6 bases). Germline CDR1 reads MNHGY; CDR2 reads SAAAGT. With 4 bases removed from V and 5 bases from J, the gap between germline ends came to 15 bases. The CDR3 totals 16 residues. The CDR3 DNA reads as TGTGCCAGCAGTTCGCTAGAGGGGGTATGGGCCAACGTCCTGACTTTC. Its translation: CASSSLEGVWANVLTF.

This clonotype was seen many times. This chain uses TRBV6-2 or TRBV6-3 with TRBJ2-2, with TRBD1 matching 10 bases. This CDR3 has 15 amino acids. Germline V gives CDR1 MNHEY, CDR2 SVGEGT. The J segment lost 3 bases and the V segment lost 6 bases, leaving 4 bases of the junction unmatched. CDR3 nucleotide sequence: TGTGCCAGCAGCAGGACAGGGGGAGACACCGGGGAGCTGTTTTTT. Translating gives CASSRTGGDTGELFF.

The table lists this clonotype with a few counts. The chain combines TRBV25-1 with TRBJ1-1, with D hard to call. The CDR3 totals 17 residues. Germline lookup yields CDR1 MGHDK and CDR2 SYGVNS. The ends were cut back, 1 base at V and 5 bases at J, with 20 bases in the middle. CDR3 nucleotides: TGTGCCAGCAGTGAATGGGGAAAAGGATACCCCGCGACTGAAGCTTTCTTT. Residues: CASSEWGKGYPATEAFF. The full variable domain, completed using reference TRBV25-1 and TRBJ1-1, is EADIYQTPRYLVIGTGKKITLECSQTMGHDKMYWYQQDPGMELHLIHYSYGVNSTEKGDLSSESTVSRIRTEHFPLTLESARPSHTSQYLCASSEWGKGYPATEAFFGQGTRLTVV.

This clonotype occurred many times. This rearrangement joins TRBV20-1 to TRBJ1-5; the match to TRBD1 covers 11 bases. V shed 0 bases, J shed 6 bases, and the junction held 7 bases outside the gene matches. CDR3 length equals 16 residues. Germline CDR1 reads DFQATT; CDR2 reads SNEGSKA (reference sequence). CDR3 amino acids: CSARDIRTGGRQPQHF. In DNA form, the CDR3 reads TGCAGTGCTAGAGATATCAGGACAGGGGGCCGTCAGCCCCAGCATTTT.

CDR3 loop: CASRTNGLTIAGELFF. The CDR3 nucleotides read TGTGCCAGTAGGACAAATGGACTAACCATCGCCGGGGAGCTGTTTTTT. The rearrangement uses TRBV19 and TRBJ2-2, with D perhaps TRBD2 (6 bases). CDR3 length: 16 residues. Trimming stripped 6 bases from V and 6 bases from J, with 20 bases between. Germline V gives CDR1 LNHDA, CDR2 SQIVND (reference sequence).

This clonotype was seen ten or more times. J is TRBJ1-3 and V is TRBV20-1; no clear D. V lost 1 base and J 1 base, leaving 11 bases between the germline ends. The CDR3 is 15 residues long. Looked up from germline, CDR1 is DFQATT and CDR2 is SNEGSKA (reference sequence). CDR3 sequence reads: CSARARGPSGNTIYF. CDR3 nucleotides: TGCAGTGCTAGAGCTCGAGGGCCTTCTGGAAACACCATATATTTT.

This clonotype was seen repeatedly, ten times or more. This chain joins TRBV6-1 and TRBJ1-5; a possible D gene is TRBD1 (5 bases). This CDR3 comprises 13 residues. V lost 6 bases and J lost 9, with 15 bases in between. Germline V gene data show CDR1 as MNHNS and CDR2 as SASEGT. As DNA, the CDR3 is TGTGCCAGCAGGCCGGGGCCTGAATGGCCCCAGCATTTT. Its translation: CASRPGPEWPQHF.

This clonotype has at least ten counts. The junction does not match germline at one end; this may be a read error. The chain carries TRBV5-1 and TRBJ1-5; D is unclear. The CDR3 is 15 amino acids. CDR1 and CDR2 from the germline V gene are SGHRS and YFSETQ. CDR3 bases: TGTGCCAGCAGCTTTGACGGAGGAGGGAATCAGCCCCAGCATTTT. Encoded protein: CASSFDGGGNQPQHF.

In its sample, this clonotype was seen many times. The rearrangement joins TRBV9 to TRBJ2-7; D unclear. V lost 0 bases to trimming and J lost 1 base, with 8 bases between them. Per the germline V gene, CDR1 is SGDLS and CDR2 is YYNGEE. The CDR3 covers 14 residues. CDR3 protein: CASSVDGTSYEQYF. Written as DNA, the CDR3 is TGTGCCAGCAGCGTAGATGGCACTTCCTACGAGCAGTACTTC.

This clonotype has a count of ten or more. The chain couples TRBV9 to TRBJ1-2, with a weak D call TRBD1 (6 bases). The CDR3 runs 14 residues. CDR1 and CDR2 (germline): SGDLS, YYNGEE. V lost 4 bases and J lost 7, with 17 bases in between. The CDR3 here is CASSPEGGARGYTF. The CDR3 DNA sequence: TGTGCCAGCAGCCCTGAGGGGGGGGCTCGTGGCTACACCTTC.

This clonotype was recorded at least ten times. The rearrangement joins TRBV27 to TRBJ1-5; the match to TRBD1 covers 7 bases. J gave up 2 bases and V 5 bases, and 6 bases lay outside the gene matches. The CDR3 extends over 15 amino acids. Germline V gene lookup returns CDR1 MNHEY and CDR2 SMNVEV (reference sequence). CDR3 amino acids: CASSETGQGNQPQHF. The CDR3 DNA follows: TGTGCCAGCAGTGAGACAGGGCAGGGCAATCAGCCCCAGCATTTT.

The chain combines TRBV7-3 with TRBJ1-2; D might be TRBD1 (6 bases). The CDR3 totals 16 residues. Germline V gene lookup returns CDR1 SGHTA and CDR2 FQGTGA. Trimming removed 5 bases from V and 2 bases from J, with 18 bases in between. CDR3 loop: CASSPHAGEGNYGYTF. CDR3 nucleotides: TGTGCCAGCAGCCCCCACGCAGGGGAAGGGAACTATGGCTACACCTTC.

At least ten counts were recorded for this clonotype. The chain is built from TRBV27 and TRBJ1-4; D unclear. The CDR3 is 16 residues long. CDR1 and CDR2 from the germline V gene are MNHEY and SMNVEV (reference sequence). Trimming left V 4 bases short and J 0 bases short, with 12 bases between. CDR3 DNA: TGTGCCAGCAGTTCCTCGTCCTTTGCAACTAATGAAAAACTGTTTTTT. Translated: CASSSSSFATNEKLFF.

This clonotype was seen repeatedly, ten times or more. The gene calls are TRBV7-2 and TRBJ2-1, with TRBD1 as a possible D gene (6 bases). Germline assignment: CDR1 SGHTA and CDR2 FQGNSA. V shed 4 bases and J shed 0 bases, with 13 bases lying between them. CDR3 length: 16 residues. The chain's CDR3 is CASSSSDRLSYNEQFF. The DNA for the CDR3 is TGTGCCAGCAGCTCGTCCGACAGGCTCTCCTACAATGAGCAGTTCTTC.

This clonotype was detected many times. The chain uses TRBV6-1 and TRBJ1-5, with D unresolved. The ends were cut back, 8 bases at V and 4 bases at J, with 9 bases in the middle. Germline CDR1 reads MNHNS; CDR2 reads SASEGT. The CDR3 consists of 12 residues. The DNA for the CDR3 is TGTGCCAGCCGGGCAGGAAATCAGCCCCAGCATTTT. It is translated as CASRAGNQPQHF.

The table lists this clonotype with a few counts. This chain joins TRBV19 and TRBJ1-2; no definite D call. V was trimmed by 3 bases and J by 0 bases, leaving 8 bases between them. This CDR3 comprises 14 residues. Looked up from germline, CDR1 is LNHDA and CDR2 is SQIVND (reference sequence). CDR3: CASSINGANYGYTF. The DNA for the CDR3 is TGTGCCAGTAGTATCAACGGGGCTAACTATGGCTACACCTTC.

This clonotype was seen at least ten times. The chain couples TRBV28 to TRBJ2-7; 7 bases align to TRBD1. V trimming: 5 bases; J trimming: 6 bases; junction bases outside the gene matches: 10. This CDR3 is built from 14 residues. Germline lookup yields CDR1 MDHEN and CDR2 SYDVKM. CDR3 coding DNA: TGTGCCAGCAGTATTAAGGCCCACAGGGGCGAGCAGTACTTC. Amino acid sequence: CASSIKAHRGEQYF.